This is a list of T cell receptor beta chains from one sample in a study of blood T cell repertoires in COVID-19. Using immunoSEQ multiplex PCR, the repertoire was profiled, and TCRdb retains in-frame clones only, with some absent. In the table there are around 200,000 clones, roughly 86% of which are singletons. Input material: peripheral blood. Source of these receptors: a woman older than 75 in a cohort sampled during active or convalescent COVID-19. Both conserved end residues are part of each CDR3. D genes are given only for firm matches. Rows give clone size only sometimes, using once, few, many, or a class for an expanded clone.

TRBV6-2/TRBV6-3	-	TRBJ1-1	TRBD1	TGTGCCAGCAGCCCCCTCAGGGGGCTAGGTGAAGCTTTCTTT	CASSPLRGLGEAFF
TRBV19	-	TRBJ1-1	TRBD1	TGTGCCAGTAAGAAAGACAGGGGGGGTCGGGGCACTGAAGCTTTCTTT	CASKKDRGGRGTEAFF
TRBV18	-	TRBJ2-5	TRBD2	TGTGCCAGCTCACCCCGAAGGACTAGCGGGGGGGCAAAGGAGACCCAGTACTTC	CASSPRRTSGGAKETQYF
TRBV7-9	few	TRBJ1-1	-	TGTGCCAGCAGCCCCCCAGGGATATACACTGAAGCTTTCTTT	CASSPPGIYTEAFF
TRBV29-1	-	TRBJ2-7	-	TGCAGCGTTGAAGAGGGCGGCAGGGACTACGAGCAGTACTTC	CSVEEGGRDYEQYF
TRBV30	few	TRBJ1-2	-	TGTGCCTGGAGTGACTGGCAGGGAGGCTATGGCTACACCTTC	CAWSDWQGGYGYTF
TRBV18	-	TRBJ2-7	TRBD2	TGTGCCAGCTCACCACCGTTAGCGGGGGGAAACTACGAGCAGTACTTC	CASSPPLAGGNYEQYF
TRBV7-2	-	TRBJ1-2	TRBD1	TGTGCCAGCAGCTCGACCGGGACAGGGAACTATGGCTACACCTTC	CASSSTGTGNYGYTF
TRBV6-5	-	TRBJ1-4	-	TGTGCCAGCAGTTATCTACAGGGTAATGAAAAACTGTTTTTT	CASSYLQGNEKLFF
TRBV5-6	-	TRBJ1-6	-	TGTGCCAGCAGCTTCGACCAGGGGTTCAATTCACCCCTCCACTTT	CASSFDQGFNSPLHF
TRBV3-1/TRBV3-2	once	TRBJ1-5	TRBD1	TGTGCCAGCAGCCTCGGGACAGGGCGCAATCAGCCCCAGCATTTT	CASSLGTGRNQPQHF
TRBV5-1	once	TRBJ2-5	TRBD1	TGCGCCAGCAGCTTTTTAAGGGGGCGCGTCCAAGAGACCCAGTACTTC	CASSFLRGRVQETQYF
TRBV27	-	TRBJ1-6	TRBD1	TGTGCCAGCACTTGGACAGGGGATGGTTCACCCCTCCACTTT	CASTWTGDGSPLHF
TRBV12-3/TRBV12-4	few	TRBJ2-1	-	TGTGCCAGCAGCCGGGTGGGTGAGCAGTTCTTC	CASSRVGEQFF
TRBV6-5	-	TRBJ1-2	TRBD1	TGTGCCAGCAGCCGGGACAGCTATGGCTACACCTTC	CASSRDSYGYTF
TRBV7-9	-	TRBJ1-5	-	TGTGCCAGCAGCAGTCAGGGAGGTAGCAATCAGCCCCAGCATTTT	CASSSQGGSNQPQHF
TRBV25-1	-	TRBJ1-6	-	TGTGCCAGCAGTGAAGACAGCCAGCCCAATTCACCCCTCCACTTT	CASSEDSQPNSPLHF
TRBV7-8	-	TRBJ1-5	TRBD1	TGTGCCAGCAGCTTATCTCGGACAGGGGTAAGTCAGCCCCAGCATTTT	CASSLSRTGVSQPQHF
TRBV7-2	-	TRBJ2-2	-	TGTGCCAGCATCCTACAGGGTACCGGGGAGCTGTTTTTT	CASILQGTGELFF
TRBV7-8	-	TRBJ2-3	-	TGTGCCAGCAGCTTCACCGAGACTGGCACAGATACGCAGTATTTT	CASSFTETGTDTQYF
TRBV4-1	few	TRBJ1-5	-	TGCGCCAGCAGCCGTCTGACAGGAAGCAATCAGCCCCAGCATTTT	CASSRLTGSNQPQHF
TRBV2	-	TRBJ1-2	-	TGTGCCAGCCGGACAGTACGCTATGGCTACACCTTC	CASRTVRYGYTF
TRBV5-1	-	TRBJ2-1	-	TGCGCCAGCAGATACAGGACAAACTACAATGAGCAGTTCTTC	CASRYRTNYNEQFF
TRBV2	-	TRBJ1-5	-	TGTGCCAGCAGTGAATGGTGGGGCAGGCGTAGCAATCAGCCCCAGCATTTT	CASSEWWGRRSNQPQHF
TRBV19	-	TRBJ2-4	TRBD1	TGTGCCAGTAGTATAAAGAGACAGGGATTAGCCAAAAACATTCAGTACTTC	CASSIKRQGLAKNIQYF
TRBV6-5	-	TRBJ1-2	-	TGCCCCGGGTCACGGTACTATGGCTACACCTTC	CPGSRYYGYTF
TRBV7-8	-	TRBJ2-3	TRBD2	TGTGCCAGCAGCTCCGGGGGGGGGCAGTATTTT	CASSSGGGQYF
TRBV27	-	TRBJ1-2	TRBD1	TGTGCCAGCAGTTGGCGACAGGGAGATTTCCAGGGCTACACCTTC	CASSWRQGDFQGYTF
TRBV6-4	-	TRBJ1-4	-	TGTGCCAGCAGTGACTCCGGGTTGGCTAATGAAAAACTGTTTTTT	CASSDSGLANEKLFF
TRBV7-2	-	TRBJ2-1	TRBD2	TGTGCCAGCAGCCCCCAACTAGCGGGGGGCTCCTACAATGAGCAGTTCTTC	CASSPQLAGGSYNEQFF
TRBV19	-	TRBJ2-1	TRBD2	TGTGCCAGTAGTATAGGTAGCGGGAGGGCCAATGAGCAGTTCTTC	CASSIGSGRANEQFF
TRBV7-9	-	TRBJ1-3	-	TGTGCCACTAAACTGGGGGCCTCTGGAAACACCATATATTTT	CATKLGASGNTIYF
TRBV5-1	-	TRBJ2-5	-	TGCGCCAGCAGGCAACAGGGGGGGAGAGAGACCCAGTACTTC	CASRQQGGRETQYF
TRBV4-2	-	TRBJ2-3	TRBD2	TGTGCCAGCAGCCAAGGGCTAGCGGGAGTGGGAGATACGCAGTATTTT	CASSQGLAGVGDTQYF